The rows below give T cell receptor beta chains drawn from one sample of a study of blood T cell repertoires in COVID-19. Method: immunoSEQ multiplex PCR; TCRdb's copy keeps in-frame clones and lacks some. This sample carries 100,000 to 110,000 clones, almost 80% of them seen once, and the ten largest clones take roughly an eighth. Sequencing was carried out using peripheral blood. All receptors come from a woman in her 70s with acute or convalescent COVID-19. The CDR3 runs from the conserved cysteine through the conserved F or W. Each record gives: V gene, J gene, clone size, D gene, CDR3 protein, CDR3 DNA. The D gene is left open where the match is weak. Part of the rows lack a size; the others show once, few, many or a class for expanded clones.

>TRBV2|TRBJ1-1|.|TRBD1
CASRGTGGLGNTEAFF
TGTGCCAGCAGGGGGACAGGGGGACTTGGGAACACTGAAGCTTTCTTT
>TRBV6-5|TRBJ1-1|.|TRBD1
CASSYTGATNTEAFF
TGTGCCAGCAGTTACACAGGGGCGACTAACACTGAAGCTTTCTTT
>TRBV2|TRBJ2-7|.|.
CASSTRGRYEQYF
TGTGCCAGTAGTACCAGGGGTAGGTACGAGCAGTACTTC
>TRBV27|TRBJ1-5|.|TRBD1
CASSLTGHYSNQPQHF
TGTGCCAGCAGTTTGACAGGGCATTATAGCAATCAGCCCCAGCATTTT
>TRBV6-5|TRBJ1-5|.|TRBD1
CASSQTGDYQPQHF
TGTGCCAGCAGTCAAACAGGGGACTATCAGCCCCAGCATTTT
>TRBV29-1|TRBJ1-1|.|.
CSAQRSDRTNTEAFF
TGCAGCGCCCAAAGATCGGACAGAACGAACACTGAAGCTTTCTTT
>TRBV15|TRBJ1-3|.|TRBD1
CATSSELQTGLGNTIYF
TGTGCCACCAGCAGCGAATTACAGACAGGGTTGGGAAACACCATATATTTT
>TRBV29-1|TRBJ1-4|once|.
CSVRREDEKLFF
TGCAGCGTTCGACGGGAGGATGAAAAACTGTTTTTT
>TRBV7-2|TRBJ2-3|.|TRBD2
CASSSSWTSEAQYF
TGTGCCAGCAGCTCCTCCTGGACTAGCGAGGCGCAGTATTTT
>TRBV5-1|TRBJ1-2|.|.
CASSLEGSQGTANYGYTF
TGCGCCAGCAGCTTGGAGGGTTCTCAGGGGACGGCTAACTATGGCTACACCTTC
>TRBV11-2|TRBJ2-2|.|TRBD1
CASSYVTGGFGELFF
TGTGCCAGCAGCTACGTAACAGGGGGCTTTGGGGAGCTGTTTTTT
>TRBV5-1|TRBJ1-1|.|.
CASSLWGEGTEAFF
TGCGCCAGCAGCTTATGGGGGGAAGGCACTGAAGCTTTCTTT
>TRBV19|TRBJ2-3|.|TRBD2
CASSIRTSGGTDTQYF
TGTGCCAGTAGTATCCGGACTAGCGGGGGGACAGATACGCAGTATTTT
>TRBV19|TRBJ2-3|.|TRBD2
CASSSGSTDTQYF
TGTGCCAGTTCTAGCGGTAGCACAGATACGCAGTATTTT
>TRBV24-1|TRBJ2-5|.|.
CATSGNWGGGGNQEETQYF
TGTGCCACCAGTGGAAATTGGGGAGGCGGGGGCAACCAAGAAGAGACCCAGTACTTC
>TRBV6-4|TRBJ2-1|few|TRBD1
CASSGGGQGNEQFF
TGTGCCAGCAGCGGCGGAGGACAGGGAAATGAGCAGTTCTTC
>TRBV18|TRBJ1-6|.|.
CASSRTVSDSPLHF
TGTGCCAGCTCACGGACTGTTTCGGATTCACCCCTCCACTTT
>TRBV15|TRBJ1-2|.|.
CATSRVPSNYGYTF
TGTGCCACCAGCAGAGTACCGAGTAACTATGGCTACACCTTC
>TRBV7-2|TRBJ2-7|once|.
CASSLGRGAYEQYF
TGTGCCAGCAGCTTAGGGCGCGGCGCGTACGAGCAGTACTTC
>TRBV7-2|TRBJ1-2|.|.
CASSLEAGKAGYTF
TGTGCCAGCAGCTTAGAAGCAGGGAAGGCTGGCTACACCTTC
>TRBV6-5|TRBJ2-5|few|TRBD1
CASTNGDSRETQYF
TGTGCCAGCACTAACGGGGACAGCCGAGAGACCCAGTACTTC
>TRBV5-1|TRBJ2-3|.|.
CASSSGGVTSTDTQYF
TGCGCCAGCAGCTCTGGAGGAGTAACTAGCACAGATACGCAGTATTTT
>TRBV28|TRBJ1-4|few|.
CASRPNGGGEKLFF
TGTGCCAGCAGGCCGAATGGGGGAGGTGAAAAACTGTTTTTT
>TRBV3-1/TRBV3-2|TRBJ1-4|.|TRBD1
CASSPRDRDEKLFF
TGTGCCAGCAGCCCCCGGGACAGGGATGAAAAACTGTTTTTT
>TRBV7-9|TRBJ1-4|.|.
CASSLGEEKLFF
TGTGCCAGCAGCTTGGGAGAGGAAAAACTGTTTTTT
>TRBV7-9|TRBJ1-2|.|.
CASEKDRENYGYTF
TGTGCCAGCGAGAAGGACAGAGAGAACTATGGCTACACCTTC
>TRBV19|TRBJ1-1|.|TRBD1
CASSVIDRGNTEAFF
TGTGCCAGTAGTGTCATCGACAGGGGGAACACTGAAGCTTTCTTT
>TRBV5-6|TRBJ1-5|.|.
CASSSGQFRQPQHF
TGTGCCAGCAGCTCAGGACAGTTTCGGCAGCCCCAGCATTTT
>TRBV29-1|TRBJ2-3|.|.
CSAPNEPTDTQYF
TGCAGCGCACCCAACGAGCCCACAGATACGCAGTATTTT
>TRBV5-5|TRBJ2-3|.|TRBD2
CASSWGLAGEDTQYF
TGTGCCAGCAGCTGGGGACTAGCGGGGGAGGATACGCAGTATTTT
>TRBV5-6|TRBJ1-1|.|TRBD1
CASSGQGWGSEAFF
TGTGCCAGCAGCGGACAGGGCTGGGGATCTGAAGCTTTCTTT
>TRBV6-6|TRBJ1-2|.|.
CASRPGDYGYTF
TGTGCCAGCAGGCCAGGGGATTATGGCTACACCTTC
>TRBV2|TRBJ1-5|once|.
CASKGWNNQPQHF
TGTGCCAGCAAGGGGTGGAACAATCAGCCCCAGCATTTT
>TRBV12-5|TRBJ2-3|.|TRBD2
CASGLATGTSGGAGTDTQYF
TGTGCTAGTGGTTTGGCAACCGGGACTAGCGGGGGGGCCGGTACAGATACGCAGTATTTT
>TRBV5-1|TRBJ2-2|.|TRBD2
CASSLEPSGSTGELFF
TGCGCCAGCAGCTTGGAGCCTAGCGGAAGCACCGGGGAGCTGTTTTTT
>TRBV11-2|TRBJ2-5|.|.
CASSLDRETQYF
TGTGCCAGCAGCTTAGACAGGGAGACCCAGTACTTC
>TRBV9|TRBJ2-3|.|.
CASSVGDTTDTQYF
TGTGCCAGCAGCGTAGGGGACACCACAGATACGCAGTATTTT
>TRBV12-5|TRBJ1-1|few|.
CASGLVLIPVTPNPEGRTEAFF
TGTGCTAGTGGTTTGGTATTGATTCCCGTAACACCGAATCCGGAGGGTCGCACTGAAGCTTTCTTT
>TRBV6-5|TRBJ2-5|.|.
CASSQDWQETQYF
TGTGCCAGCAGTCAGGACTGGCAAGAGACCCAGTACTTC